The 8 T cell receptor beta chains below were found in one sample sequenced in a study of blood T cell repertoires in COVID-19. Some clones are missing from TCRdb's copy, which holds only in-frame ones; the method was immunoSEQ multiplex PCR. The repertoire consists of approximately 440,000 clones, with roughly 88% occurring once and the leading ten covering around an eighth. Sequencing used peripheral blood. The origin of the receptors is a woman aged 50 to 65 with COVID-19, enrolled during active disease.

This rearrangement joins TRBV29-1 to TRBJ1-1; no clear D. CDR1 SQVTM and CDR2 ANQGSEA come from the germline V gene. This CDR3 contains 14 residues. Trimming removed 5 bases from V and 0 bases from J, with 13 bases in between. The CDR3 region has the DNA TGCAGCGTTATTTTTGGGAGCATGAACACTGAAGCTTTCTTT. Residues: CSVIFGSMNTEAFF.

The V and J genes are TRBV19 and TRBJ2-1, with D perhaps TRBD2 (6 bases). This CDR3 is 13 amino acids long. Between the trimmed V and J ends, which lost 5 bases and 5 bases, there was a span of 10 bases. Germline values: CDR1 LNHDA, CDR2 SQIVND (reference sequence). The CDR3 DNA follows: TGTGCCAGTAGTCCCCGGGGGAACAATGAGCAGTTCTTC. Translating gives CASSPRGNNEQFF.

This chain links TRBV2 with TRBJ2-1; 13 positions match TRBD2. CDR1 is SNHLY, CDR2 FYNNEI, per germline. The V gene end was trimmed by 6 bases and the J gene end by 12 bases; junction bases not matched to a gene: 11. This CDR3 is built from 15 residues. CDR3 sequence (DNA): TGTGCCAGCAGCCGCGGGACTAGCGGGGCGCCCGGGCAGTTCTTC. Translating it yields CASSRGTSGAPGQFF.

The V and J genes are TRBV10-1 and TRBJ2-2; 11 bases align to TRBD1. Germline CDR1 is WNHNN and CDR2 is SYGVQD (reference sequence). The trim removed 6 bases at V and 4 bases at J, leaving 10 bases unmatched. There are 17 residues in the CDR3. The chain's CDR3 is CASSPLSGQGGTGELFF. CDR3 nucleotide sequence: TGCGCCAGCAGCCCACTCTCGGGACAGGGGGGCACCGGGGAGCTGTTTTTT.

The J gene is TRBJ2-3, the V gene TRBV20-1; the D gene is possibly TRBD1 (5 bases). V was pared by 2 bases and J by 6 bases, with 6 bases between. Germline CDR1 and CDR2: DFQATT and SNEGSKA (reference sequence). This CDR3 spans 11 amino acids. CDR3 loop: CSARSGDTQYF. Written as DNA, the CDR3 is TGCAGTGCTAGATCAGGGGATACGCAGTATTTT.

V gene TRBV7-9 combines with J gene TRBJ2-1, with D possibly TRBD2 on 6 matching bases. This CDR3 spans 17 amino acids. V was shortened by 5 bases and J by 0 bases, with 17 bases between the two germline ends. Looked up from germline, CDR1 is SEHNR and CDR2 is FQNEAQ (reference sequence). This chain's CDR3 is CASSHSGTPSSYNEQFF. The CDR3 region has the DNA TGTGCCAGCAGCCATTCTGGGACTCCGAGCTCCTACAATGAGCAGTTCTTC.

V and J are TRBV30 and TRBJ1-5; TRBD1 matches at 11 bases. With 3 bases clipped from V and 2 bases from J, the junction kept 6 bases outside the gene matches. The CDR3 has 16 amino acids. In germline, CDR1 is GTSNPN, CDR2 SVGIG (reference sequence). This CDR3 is CAWRGTGGGGNQPQHF. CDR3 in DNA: TGTGCCTGGAGGGGGACAGGGGGAGGTGGCAATCAGCCCCAGCATTTT. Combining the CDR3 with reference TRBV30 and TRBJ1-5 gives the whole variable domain SQTIHQWPATLVQPVGSPLSLECTVEGTSNPNLYWYRQAAGRGLQLLFYSVGIGQISSEVPQNLSASRPQDRQFILSSKKLLLSDSGFYLCAWRGTGGGGNQPQHFGDGTRLSIL.

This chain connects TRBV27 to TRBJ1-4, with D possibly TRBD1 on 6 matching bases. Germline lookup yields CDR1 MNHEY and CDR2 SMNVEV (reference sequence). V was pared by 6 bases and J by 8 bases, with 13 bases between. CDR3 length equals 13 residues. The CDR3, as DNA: TGTGCCAGCAGCGCCAGGGGCGGAGAAAAACTGTTTTTT. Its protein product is CASSARGGEKLFF.